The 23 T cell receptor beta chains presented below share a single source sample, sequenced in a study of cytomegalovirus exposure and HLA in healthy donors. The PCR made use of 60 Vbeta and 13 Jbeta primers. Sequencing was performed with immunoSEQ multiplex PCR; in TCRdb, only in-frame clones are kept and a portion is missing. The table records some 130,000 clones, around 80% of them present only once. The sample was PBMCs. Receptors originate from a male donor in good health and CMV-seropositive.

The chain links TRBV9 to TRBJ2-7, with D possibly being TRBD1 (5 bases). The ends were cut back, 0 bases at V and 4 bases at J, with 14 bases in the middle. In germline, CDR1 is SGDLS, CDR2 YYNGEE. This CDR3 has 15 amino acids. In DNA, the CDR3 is TGTGCCAGCAGCGTAGTTGCAGGGCCCTCATACGAGCAGTACTTC. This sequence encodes CASSVVAGPSYEQYF.

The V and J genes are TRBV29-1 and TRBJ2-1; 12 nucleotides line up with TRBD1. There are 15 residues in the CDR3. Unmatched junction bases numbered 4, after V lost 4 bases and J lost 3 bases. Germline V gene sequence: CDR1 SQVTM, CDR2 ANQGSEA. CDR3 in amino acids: CSVAGTGGFYNEQFF. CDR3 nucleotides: TGCAGCGTTGCCGGGACAGGGGGCTTCTACAATGAGCAGTTCTTC.

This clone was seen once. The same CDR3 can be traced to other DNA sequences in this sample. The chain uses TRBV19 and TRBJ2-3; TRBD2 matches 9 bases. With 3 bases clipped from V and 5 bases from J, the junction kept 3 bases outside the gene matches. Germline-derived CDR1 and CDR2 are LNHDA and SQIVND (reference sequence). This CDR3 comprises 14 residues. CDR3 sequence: CASSIAGGQDTQYF. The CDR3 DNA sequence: TGTGCCAGTAGTATCGCGGGGGGGCAAGATACGCAGTATTTT.

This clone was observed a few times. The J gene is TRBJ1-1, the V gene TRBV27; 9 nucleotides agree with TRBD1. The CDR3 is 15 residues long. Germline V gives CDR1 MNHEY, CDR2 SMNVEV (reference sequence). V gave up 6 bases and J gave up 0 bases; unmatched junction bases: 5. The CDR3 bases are TGTGCCAGCAGATTACAGGGGGCAATGAACACTGAAGCTTTCTTT. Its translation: CASRLQGAMNTEAFF.

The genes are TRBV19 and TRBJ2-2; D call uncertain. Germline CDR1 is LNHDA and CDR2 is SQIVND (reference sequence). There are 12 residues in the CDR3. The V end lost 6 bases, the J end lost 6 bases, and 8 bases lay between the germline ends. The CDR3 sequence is CASSIVPGELFF. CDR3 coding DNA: TGTGCCAGTAGCATTGTCCCCGGGGAGCTGTTTTTT.

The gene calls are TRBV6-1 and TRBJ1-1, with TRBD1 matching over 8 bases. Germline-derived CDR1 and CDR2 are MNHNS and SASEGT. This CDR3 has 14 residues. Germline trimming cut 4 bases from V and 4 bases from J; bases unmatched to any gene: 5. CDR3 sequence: CASSAYTGGTEAFF. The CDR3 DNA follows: TGTGCCAGCAGTGCTTATACAGGGGGCACTGAAGCTTTCTTT.

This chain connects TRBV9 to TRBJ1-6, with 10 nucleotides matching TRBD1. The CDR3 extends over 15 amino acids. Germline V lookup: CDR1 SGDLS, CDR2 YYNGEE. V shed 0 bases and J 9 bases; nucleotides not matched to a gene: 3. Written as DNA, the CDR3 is TGTGCCAGCAGCGTAGCTGGGGACAGGGGTTCACCCCTCCACTTT. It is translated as CASSVAGDRGSPLHF.

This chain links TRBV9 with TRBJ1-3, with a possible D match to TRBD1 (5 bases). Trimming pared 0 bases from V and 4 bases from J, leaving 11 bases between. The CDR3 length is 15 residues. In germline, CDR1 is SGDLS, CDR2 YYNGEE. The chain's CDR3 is CASSVGRQPGNTIYF. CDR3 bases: TGTGCCAGCAGCGTAGGCCGACAGCCCGGAAACACCATATATTTT.

This CDR3 reads CASSFRLPDRNTEAFF. The CDR3 region has the DNA TGTGCCAGCAGTTTCCGACTCCCGGACAGGAACACTGAAGCTTTCTTT. The chain has TRBV27 and TRBJ1-1; TRBD1 might be the D (6 bases). CDR1 and CDR2 from the germline V gene are MNHEY and SMNVEV (reference sequence). V lost 3 bases to trimming and J lost 1 base, with 15 bases between them. This CDR3 has 16 amino acids.

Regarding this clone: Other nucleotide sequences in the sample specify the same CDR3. CDR3 in amino acids: CASSVGGGNQPQHF. Here the CDR3 DNA reads TGTGCCAGCAGCGTAGGCGGAGGGAATCAGCCCCAGCATTTT. V is TRBV9 and J is TRBJ1-5, with unresolved D. Germline V CDR1 and CDR2: SGDLS, YYNGEE. There are 14 residues in the CDR3. Trimming removed 0 bases from V and 4 bases from J, with 8 bases in between.

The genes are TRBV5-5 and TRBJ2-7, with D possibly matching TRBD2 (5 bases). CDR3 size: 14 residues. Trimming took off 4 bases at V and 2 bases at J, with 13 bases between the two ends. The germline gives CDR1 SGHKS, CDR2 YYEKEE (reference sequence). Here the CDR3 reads CASSPTVGAYEQYF. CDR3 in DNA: TGTGCCAGCAGCCCAACAGTGGGAGCCTACGAGCAGTACTTC.

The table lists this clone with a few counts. CDR3 in amino acids: CASRPTGVDGYTF. For the CDR3, the DNA is TGTGCCAGCAGACCAACAGGGGTGGATGGCTACACCTTC. The rearrangement uses TRBV6-6 and TRBJ1-2, with TRBD1 matching over 7 bases. Germline V CDR1 and CDR2: MNHNY, SVGAGI (reference sequence). CDR3 length: 13 amino acids. V dropped 6 bases and J dropped 6; count of bases not matched to a gene: 7.

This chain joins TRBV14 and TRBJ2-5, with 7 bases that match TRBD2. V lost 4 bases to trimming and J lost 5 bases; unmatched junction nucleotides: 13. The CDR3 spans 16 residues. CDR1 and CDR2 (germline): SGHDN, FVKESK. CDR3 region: CASSPGRGFVFETQYF. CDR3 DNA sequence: TGTGCCAGCAGCCCAGGGAGGGGCTTTGTATTCGAGACCCAGTACTTC.

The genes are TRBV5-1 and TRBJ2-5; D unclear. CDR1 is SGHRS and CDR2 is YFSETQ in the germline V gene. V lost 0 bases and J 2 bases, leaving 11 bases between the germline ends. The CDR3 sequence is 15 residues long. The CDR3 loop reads CASSLGFGRQETQYF. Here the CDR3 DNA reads TGCGCCAGCAGCTTGGGGTTTGGGCGTCAAGAGACCCAGTACTTC.

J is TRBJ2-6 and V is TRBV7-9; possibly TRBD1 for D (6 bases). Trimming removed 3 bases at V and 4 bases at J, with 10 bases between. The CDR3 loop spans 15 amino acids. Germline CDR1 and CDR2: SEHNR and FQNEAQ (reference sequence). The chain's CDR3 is CASSLAGVGANVLTF. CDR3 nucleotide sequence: TGTGCCAGCAGCTTGGCAGGGGTCGGGGCCAACGTCCTGACTTTC.

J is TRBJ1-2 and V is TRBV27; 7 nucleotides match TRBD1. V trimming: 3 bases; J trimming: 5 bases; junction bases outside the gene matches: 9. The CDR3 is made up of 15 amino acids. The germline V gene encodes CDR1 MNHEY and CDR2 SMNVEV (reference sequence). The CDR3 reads CASSFGQAIPYGYTF. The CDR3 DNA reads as TGTGCCAGCAGTTTCGGACAGGCGATCCCTTATGGCTACACCTTC.

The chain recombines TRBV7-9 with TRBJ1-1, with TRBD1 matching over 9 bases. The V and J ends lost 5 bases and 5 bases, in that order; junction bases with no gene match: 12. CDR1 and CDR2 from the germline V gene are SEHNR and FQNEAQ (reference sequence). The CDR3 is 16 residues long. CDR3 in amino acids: CASSPRTGVYRTEAFF. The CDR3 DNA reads TGTGCCAGCAGCCCACGGACAGGGGTCTATAGGACTGAAGCTTTCTTT.

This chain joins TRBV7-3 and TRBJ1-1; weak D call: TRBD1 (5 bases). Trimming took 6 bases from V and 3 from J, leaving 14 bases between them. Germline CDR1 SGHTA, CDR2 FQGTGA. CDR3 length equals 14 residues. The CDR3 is CASSQTARDTEAFF. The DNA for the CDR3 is TGTGCCAGCAGTCAGACAGCTCGAGACACTGAAGCTTTCTTT.

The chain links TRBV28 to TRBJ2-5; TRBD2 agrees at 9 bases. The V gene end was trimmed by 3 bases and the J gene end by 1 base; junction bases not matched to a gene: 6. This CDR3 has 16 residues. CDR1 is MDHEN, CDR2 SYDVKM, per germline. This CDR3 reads CASSFLWTSVQETQYF. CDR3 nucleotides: TGTGCCAGCAGTTTCTTATGGACTAGCGTCCAAGAGACCCAGTACTTC.

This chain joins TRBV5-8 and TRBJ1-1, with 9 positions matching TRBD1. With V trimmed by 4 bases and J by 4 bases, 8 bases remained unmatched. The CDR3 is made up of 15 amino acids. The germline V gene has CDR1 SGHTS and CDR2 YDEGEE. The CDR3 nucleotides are TGTGCCAGCAGCGCATCGGACAGGGGAGGCACTGAAGCTTTCTTT. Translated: CASSASDRGGTEAFF.

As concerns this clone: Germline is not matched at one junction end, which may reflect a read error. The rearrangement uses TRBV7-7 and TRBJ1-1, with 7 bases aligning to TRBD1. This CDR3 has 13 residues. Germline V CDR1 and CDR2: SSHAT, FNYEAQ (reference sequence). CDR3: CASSPDPQGVAFF. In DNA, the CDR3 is TGTGCTAGCAGCCCCGATCCTCAGGGGGTAGCTTTCTTT.

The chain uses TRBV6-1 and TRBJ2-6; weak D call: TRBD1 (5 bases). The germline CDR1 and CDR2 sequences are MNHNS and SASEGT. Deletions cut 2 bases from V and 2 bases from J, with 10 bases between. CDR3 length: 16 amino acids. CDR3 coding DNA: TGTGCCAGCAGTGAAAGTAAGGGGACTGGGGCCAACGTCCTGACTTTC. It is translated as CASSESKGTGANVLTF.

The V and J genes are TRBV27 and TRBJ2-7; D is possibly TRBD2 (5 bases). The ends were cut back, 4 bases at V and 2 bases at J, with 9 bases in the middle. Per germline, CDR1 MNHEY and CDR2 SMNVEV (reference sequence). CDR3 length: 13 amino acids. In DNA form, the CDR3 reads TGTGCCAGCAGTTGGGGAGCGGCCTACGAGCAGTACTTC. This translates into CASSWGAAYEQYF.